These 8 T cell receptor beta chains came from one sample sequenced in a study of blood T cell repertoires in COVID-19. Only in-frame clones appear in the TCRdb table, and some are missing; sequencing was by immunoSEQ multiplex PCR. Counted here are fewer than 60,000 clones, 80% to 90% occurring once; the ten biggest clones make up 3.5% to 4.5%. The sequenced sample consisted of peripheral blood. These receptors were collected from a man between 45 and 60 years old with acute or convalescent COVID-19.

The chain employs TRBV5-6 and TRBJ2-1; D unresolved. Germline CDR1 and CDR2: SGHDT and YYEEEE. The CDR3 extends over 15 amino acids. Trimming left V 3 bases short and J 4 bases short, with 14 bases between. CDR3 in DNA: TGTGCCAGCAGCTGGCCCCTTACAGAGTACAATGAGCAGTTCTTC. Translated, it gives CASSWPLTEYNEQFF.

The V and J genes are TRBV18 and TRBJ1-1, with D perhaps matching TRBD1 (6 bases). Looked up from germline, CDR1 is KGHSH and CDR2 is LQKENI. The V gene lost 1 base and the J gene lost 7 bases, with 13 bases spanning the gap. This CDR3 spans 14 amino acids. The CDR3, as DNA: TGTGCCAGCTCACCACTAACAGAGGGGGTTGAAGCTTTCTTT. Protein product: CASSPLTEGVEAFF.

J is TRBJ1-2 and V is TRBV12-3 or TRBV12-4, with D unclear. V was trimmed by 0 bases and J by 8 bases, leaving 7 bases between them. This CDR3 has 12 residues. DNA for the CDR3: TGTGCCAGCAGTTTAGCGCCCGAGGGCTACACCTTC. Its protein product is CASSLAPEGYTF.

The CDR3 bases are TGTGCCAGCAGACCCCGACAAACCCAAGAGACCCAGTACTTC. Translated, it gives CASRPRQTQETQYF. The chain joins TRBV2 to TRBJ2-5, with no clear D. Germline V CDR1 and CDR2: SNHLY, FYNNEI. V was trimmed by 6 bases and J by 1 base, leaving 12 bases between them. This CDR3 comprises 14 residues.

The chain recombines TRBV28 with TRBJ1-1; D not certain. The CDR3 has 12 amino acids. Germline CDR1 is MDHEN and CDR2 is SYDVKM. Trimming shortened V by 3 bases and J by 6 bases, and 8 bases separated the two germline ends. CDR3 sequence: CASSFEGAEAFF. The CDR3 region has the DNA TGTGCCAGCAGTTTTGAGGGAGCTGAAGCTTTCTTT.

The chain combines TRBV28 with TRBJ2-2; 7 nucleotides line up with TRBD1. The length of the CDR3 is 17 residues. The J segment lost 0 bases and the V segment lost 4 bases, leaving 8 bases of the junction unmatched. Germline assignment: CDR1 MDHEN and CDR2 SYDVKM. CDR3 region: CASSSPPGGSNTGELFF. In DNA, the CDR3 is TGTGCCAGCAGTTCCCCCCCAGGGGGTTCGAACACCGGGGAGCTGTTTTTT.

The chain recombines TRBV7-9 with TRBJ2-4; 14 bases are shared with TRBD2. CDR1 and CDR2 (germline): SEHNR, FQNEAQ (reference sequence). CDR3 length: 17 residues. V shed 5 bases and J 6 bases; nucleotides not matched to a gene: 9. The CDR3 DNA sequence: TGTGCCAGCAGCCCCCGACTAGCGGGGGGGGAGGGAAACATTCAGTACTTC. Its protein is CASSPRLAGGEGNIQYF.

The V gene is TRBV2, the J gene TRBJ1-5; D call uncertain. This CDR3 comprises 15 residues. In germline, CDR1 is SNHLY, CDR2 FYNNEI. V was trimmed by 2 bases and J by 4 bases, leaving 12 bases between them. CDR3 loop: CASSETVKPNQPQHF. Written as DNA, the CDR3 is TGTGCCAGCAGTGAAACGGTAAAACCTAATCAGCCCCAGCATTTT.